This TCR beta chain was captured in a study of cytomegalovirus exposure and HLA in healthy donors. Primers included in the PCR were 60 Vbeta and 13 Jbeta primers. The table came from immunoSEQ multiplex PCR; TCRdb's copy has only in-frame clones and leaves some out. The sample yields some 140,000 clones, 66% seen once. Concerning this clone itself: Its antigen is as yet unknown.

Germline values: CDR1 MNHEY, CDR2 SMNVEV (reference sequence). The CDR3 totals 14 residues. Trimming shortened V by 3 bases and J by 6 bases, and 11 bases separated the two germline ends. Overall study results and limits: In a later analysis, common viral pathogens appeared linked to several of the most significant clusters. For most TCR beta V segments, an earlier analysis put the productive rate at about 87% or about 30% of the time. The study recorded over 150 TCR beta chains that were cytomegalovirus-associated.

The specimen was PBMCs. The source is a human donor in good health. The chain carries TRBV27 and TRBJ2-2; D ambiguous. The CDR3 here is CASSLALLAGELFF. As DNA, the CDR3 is TGTGCCAGCAGTTTGGCTCTCCTGGCCGGGGAGCTGTTTTTT.